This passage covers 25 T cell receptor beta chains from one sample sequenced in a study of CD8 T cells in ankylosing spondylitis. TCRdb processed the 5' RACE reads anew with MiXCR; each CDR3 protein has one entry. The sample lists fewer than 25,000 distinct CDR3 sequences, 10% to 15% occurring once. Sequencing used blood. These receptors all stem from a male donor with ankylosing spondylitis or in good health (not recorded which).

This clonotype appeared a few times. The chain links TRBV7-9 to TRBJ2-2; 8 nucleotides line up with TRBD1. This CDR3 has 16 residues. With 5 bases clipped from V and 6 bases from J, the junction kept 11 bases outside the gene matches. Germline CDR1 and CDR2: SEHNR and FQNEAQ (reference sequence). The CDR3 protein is CASSRPQGAMAGELFF. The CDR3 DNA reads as TGTGCCAGCAGCCGCCCGCAGGGGGCAATGGCCGGGGAGCTGTTTTTT.

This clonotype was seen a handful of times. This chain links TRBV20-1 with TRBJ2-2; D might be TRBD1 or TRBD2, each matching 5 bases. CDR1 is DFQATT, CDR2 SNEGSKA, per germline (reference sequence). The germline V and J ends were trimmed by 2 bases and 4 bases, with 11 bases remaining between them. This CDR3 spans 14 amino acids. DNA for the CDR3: TGCAGTGCTAGAAAAGGGGCGGGCACCGGGGAGCTGTTTTTT. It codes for CSARKGAGTGELFF.

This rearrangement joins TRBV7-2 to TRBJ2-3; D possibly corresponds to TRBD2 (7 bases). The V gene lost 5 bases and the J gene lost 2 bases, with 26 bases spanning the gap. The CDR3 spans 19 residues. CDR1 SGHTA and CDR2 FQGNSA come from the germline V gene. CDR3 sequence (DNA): TGTGCCAGCAGCCCCCGGGGAGGGGGGCTATTCAAGACCACAGATACGCAGTATTTT. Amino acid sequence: CASSPRGGGLFKTTDTQYF.

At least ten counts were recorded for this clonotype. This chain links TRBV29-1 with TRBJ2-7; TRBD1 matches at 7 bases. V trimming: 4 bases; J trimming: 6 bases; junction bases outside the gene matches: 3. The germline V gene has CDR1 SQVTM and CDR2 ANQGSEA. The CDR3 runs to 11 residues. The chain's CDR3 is CSVAAGGEQYV. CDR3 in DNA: TGCAGCGTTGCGGCAGGGGGCGAGCAGTACGTC.

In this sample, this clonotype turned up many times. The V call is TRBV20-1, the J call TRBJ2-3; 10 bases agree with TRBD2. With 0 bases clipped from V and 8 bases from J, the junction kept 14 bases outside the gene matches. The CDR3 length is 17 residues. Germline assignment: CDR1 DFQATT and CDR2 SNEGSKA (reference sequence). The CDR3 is CSARDPQREGPGGTQYF. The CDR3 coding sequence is TGCAGTGCTAGAGATCCTCAGCGGGAGGGCCCGGGAGGTACGCAGTATTTT.

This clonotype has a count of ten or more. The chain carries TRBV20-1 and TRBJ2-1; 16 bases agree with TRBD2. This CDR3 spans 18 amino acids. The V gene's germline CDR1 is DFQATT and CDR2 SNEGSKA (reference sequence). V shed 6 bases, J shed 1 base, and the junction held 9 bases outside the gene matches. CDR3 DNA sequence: TGCAGTGCCCCCACGGGGACTAGCGGGGGGGCGTCCTACAATGAGCAGTTCTTC. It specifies CSAPTGTSGGASYNEQFF.

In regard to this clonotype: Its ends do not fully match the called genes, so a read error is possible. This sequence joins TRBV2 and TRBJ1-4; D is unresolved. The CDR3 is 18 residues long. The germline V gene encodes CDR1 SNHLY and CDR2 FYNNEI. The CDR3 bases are TGTGCCAGCAGTTGGGTAACGGCGGCCGCAGAAACTAATAAAAAACTGTTTTTT. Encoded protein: CASSWVTAAAETNKKLFF.

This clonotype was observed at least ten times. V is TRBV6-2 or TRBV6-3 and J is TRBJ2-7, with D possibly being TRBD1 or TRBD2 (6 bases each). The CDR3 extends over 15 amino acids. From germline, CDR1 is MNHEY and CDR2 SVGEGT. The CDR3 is CASSEGGGSTYEQYV. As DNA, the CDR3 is TGTGCCAGCAGTGAGGGGGGCGGATCTACCTACGAGCAGTATGTC.

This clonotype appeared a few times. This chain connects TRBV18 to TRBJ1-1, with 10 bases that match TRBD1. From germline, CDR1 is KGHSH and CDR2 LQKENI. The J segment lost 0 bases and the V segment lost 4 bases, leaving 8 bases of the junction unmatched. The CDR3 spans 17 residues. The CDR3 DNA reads TGTGCCAGCTCACGGACCGGACAGGGGGTGATGAACACTGAAGCTTTCTTT. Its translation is CASSRTGQGVMNTEAFF.

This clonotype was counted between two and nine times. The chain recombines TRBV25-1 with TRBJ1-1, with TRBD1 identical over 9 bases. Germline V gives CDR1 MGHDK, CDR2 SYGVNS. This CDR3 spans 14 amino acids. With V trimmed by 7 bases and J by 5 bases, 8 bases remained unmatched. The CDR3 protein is CASNTDRGGTEAFF. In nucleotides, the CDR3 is TGTGCCAGCAACACAGACAGGGGGGGAACTGAAGCTTTCTTT.

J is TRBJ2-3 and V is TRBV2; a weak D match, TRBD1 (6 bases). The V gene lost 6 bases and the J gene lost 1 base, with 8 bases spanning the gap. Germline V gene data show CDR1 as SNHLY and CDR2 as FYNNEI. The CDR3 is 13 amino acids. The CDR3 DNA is TGTGCCAGCAGAAGACAGGGCACAGATACGCAGTATTTT. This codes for CASRRQGTDTQYF.

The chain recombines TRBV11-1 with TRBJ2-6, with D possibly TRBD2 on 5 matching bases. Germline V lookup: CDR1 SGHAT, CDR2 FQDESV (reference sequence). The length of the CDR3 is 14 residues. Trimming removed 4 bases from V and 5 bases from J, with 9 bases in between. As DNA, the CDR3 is TGTGCCAGCAGCTCACCCGGGAGGGCCAACGTCCTGACTTTC. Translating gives CASSSPGRANVLTF.

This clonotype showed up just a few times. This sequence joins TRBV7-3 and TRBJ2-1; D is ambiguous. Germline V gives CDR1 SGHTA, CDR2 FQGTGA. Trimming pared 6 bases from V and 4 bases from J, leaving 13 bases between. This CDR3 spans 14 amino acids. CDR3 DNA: TGTGCCAGCAGGTCGAGGCGAGAGTACAATGAGCAGTTCTTC. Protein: CASRSRREYNEQFF.

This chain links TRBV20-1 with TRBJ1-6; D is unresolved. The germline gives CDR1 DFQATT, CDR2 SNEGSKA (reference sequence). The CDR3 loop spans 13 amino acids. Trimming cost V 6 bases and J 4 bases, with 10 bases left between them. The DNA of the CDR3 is TGCAGTGCCCCCGGGCCATATAATTCACCCCTCCACTTT. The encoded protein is CSAPGPYNSPLHF.

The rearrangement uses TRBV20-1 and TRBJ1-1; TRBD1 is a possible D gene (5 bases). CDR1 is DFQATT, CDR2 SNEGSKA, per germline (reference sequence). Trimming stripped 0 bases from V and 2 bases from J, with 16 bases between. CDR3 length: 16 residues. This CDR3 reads CSARDRGWGGNTEAFF. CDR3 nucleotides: TGCAGTGCTAGAGATCGAGGTTGGGGGGGAAACACTGAAGCTTTCTTT.

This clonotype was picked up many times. The CDR3 sequence is CSASGTGGGGEQDTQYF. The CDR3 bases are TGCAGTGCTAGTGGGACCGGCGGCGGGGGGGAACAAGATACGCAGTATTTT. This chain connects TRBV20-1 to TRBJ2-3, with 9 bases that match TRBD2. Trimming cost V 3 bases and J 5 bases; bases outside gene matches: 15. Germline V CDR1 and CDR2: DFQATT, SNEGSKA (reference sequence). This CDR3 comprises 17 residues.

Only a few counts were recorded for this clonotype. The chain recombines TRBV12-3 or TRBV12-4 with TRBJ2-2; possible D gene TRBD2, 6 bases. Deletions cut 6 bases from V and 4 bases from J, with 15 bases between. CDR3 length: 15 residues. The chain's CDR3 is CASSSTSRPTGELFF. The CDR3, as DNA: TGTGCCAGCAGCTCCACTAGCAGACCCACCGGGGAGCTGTTTTTT.

This CDR3 is CALGDTQYF. DNA of the CDR3: TGTGCCCTGGGAGATACGCAGTATTTT. This rearrangement joins TRBV7-9 to TRBJ2-3; no definite D call. Germline CDR1 reads SEHNR; CDR2 reads FQNEAQ (reference sequence). The CDR3 extends over 9 amino acids. The germline V and J ends were trimmed by 11 bases and 5 bases, with 5 bases remaining between them.

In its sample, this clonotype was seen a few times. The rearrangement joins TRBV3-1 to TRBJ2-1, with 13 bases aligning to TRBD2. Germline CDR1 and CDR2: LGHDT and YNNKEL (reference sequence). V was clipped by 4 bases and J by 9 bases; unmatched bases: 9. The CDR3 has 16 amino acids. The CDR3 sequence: CASSRFTSGGAPEQFF. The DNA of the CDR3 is TGTGCCAGCAGCCGCTTTACTAGCGGGGGGGCCCCTGAGCAGTTCTTC.

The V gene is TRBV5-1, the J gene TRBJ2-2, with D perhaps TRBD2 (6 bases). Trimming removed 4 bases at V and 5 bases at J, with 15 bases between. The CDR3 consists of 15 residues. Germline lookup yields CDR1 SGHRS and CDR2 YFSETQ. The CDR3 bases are TGCGCCAGCAGCAGGGAGGCACAGAATACCGGGGAGCTGTTTTTT. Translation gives CASSREAQNTGELFF.

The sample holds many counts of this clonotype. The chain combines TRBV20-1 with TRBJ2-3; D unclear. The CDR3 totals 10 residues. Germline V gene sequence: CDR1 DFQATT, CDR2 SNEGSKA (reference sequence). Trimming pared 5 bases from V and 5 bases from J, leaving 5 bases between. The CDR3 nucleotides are TGCAGTGCTCATGGAGATACGCAGTATTTT. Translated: CSAHGDTQYF.

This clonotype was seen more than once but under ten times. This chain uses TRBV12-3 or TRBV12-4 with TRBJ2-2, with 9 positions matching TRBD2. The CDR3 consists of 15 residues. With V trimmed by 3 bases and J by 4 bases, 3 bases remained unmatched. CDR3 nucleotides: TGTGCCAGCAGTTTTGGCGGGAGGGGCACCGGGGAGCTGTTTTTT. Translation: CASSFGGRGTGELFF.

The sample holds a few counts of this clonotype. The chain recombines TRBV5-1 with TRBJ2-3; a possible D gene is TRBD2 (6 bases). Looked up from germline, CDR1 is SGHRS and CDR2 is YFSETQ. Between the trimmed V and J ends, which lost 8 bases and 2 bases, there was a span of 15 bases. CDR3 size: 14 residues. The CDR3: CASSAGPYTDTQYF. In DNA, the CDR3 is TGCGCCAGTTCGGCGGGGCCCTACACAGATACGCAGTATTTT.

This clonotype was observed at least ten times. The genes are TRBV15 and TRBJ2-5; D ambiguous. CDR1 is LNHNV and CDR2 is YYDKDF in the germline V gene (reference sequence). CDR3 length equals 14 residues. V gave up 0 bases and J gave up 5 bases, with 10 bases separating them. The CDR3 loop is CATSRDAQQETQYF. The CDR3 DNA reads TGTGCCACCAGCAGAGATGCGCAGCAGGAGACCCAGTACTTC.

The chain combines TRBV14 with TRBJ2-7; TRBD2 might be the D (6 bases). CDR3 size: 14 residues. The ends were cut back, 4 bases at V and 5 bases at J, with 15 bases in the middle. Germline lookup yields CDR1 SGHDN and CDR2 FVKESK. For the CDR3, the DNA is TGTGCCAGCAGCCCCCTCGGGACTCCCGACGAGCAGTACGTC. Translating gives CASSPLGTPDEQYV.